The T cell receptor (beta chain) described here comes from a study of T cell responses to AZD1222 COVID-19 vaccine. Only in-frame clones appear in the TCRdb table, and some are missing; sequencing was by immunoSEQ multiplex PCR. This table has some 200,000 clones, about 92% appearing once. Turning to this clone: No antigen is known for it.

Study-wide points: Among spike-specific TCRs, nearly half reportedly target unmutated variant regions. Clonal diversity may have been underestimated in mostly white British donors.

V was shortened by 5 bases and J by 5 bases, with 10 bases between the two germline ends. The CDR3 sequence is 13 residues long. The V call is TRBV12-3 or TRBV12-4, the J call TRBJ1-5; D is unresolved. The input for sequencing was peripheral blood, taken on day 0 of MenACWY control vaccination. The TCR was taken from an adult in good health. The CDR3 loop is CASSLRVDQPQHF. The CDR3 bases are TGTGCCAGCAGTCTTAGGGTAGATCAGCCCCAGCATTTT.